The rows below give T cell receptor beta chains drawn from one sample of a study of shared T cell receptors in the human thymus. The table came from immunoSEQ multiplex PCR; TCRdb's copy has only in-frame clones and leaves some out. This sample has roughly 710,000 clones, with approximately 85% found just once. These records were also assigned to another study, of human thymus T cells.

The material sequenced was thymocytes. All receptors come from a girl under three years old with a congenital heart defect. Each CDR3 is given with its conserved first and last residue. Fields, in order: CDR3 length, J gene, V gene, D gene, clone size, CDR3 DNA, CDR3 protein. The D gene is left open where the match is weak. Part of the rows lack a size; the others show once, few, many or a class for expanded clones.

cdr3_length: 15; j_call: TRBJ1-6; v_call: TRBV4-1; d_call: TRBD1; clone_size: -; cdr3_nt: TGCGCCAGCAGCCAACCGGACAGGAGGGGTTCACCCCTCCACTTT; cdr3_aa: CASSQPDRRGSPLHF
cdr3_length: 15; j_call: TRBJ1-2; v_call: TRBV2; d_call: -; clone_size: -; cdr3_nt: TGTGCCAGCAATTCCCTCAGGGGAAGGGTTGGCGGCTACACCTTC; cdr3_aa: CASNSLRGRVGGYTF
cdr3_length: 17; j_call: TRBJ2-5; v_call: TRBV29-1; d_call: TRBD2; clone_size: -; cdr3_nt: TGCAGCGTCCGACAAACTAGCGGAGAAACCCGCCAAGAGACCCAGTACTTC; cdr3_aa: CSVRQTSGETRQETQYF
cdr3_length: 16; j_call: TRBJ1-1; v_call: TRBV5-6; d_call: TRBD1; clone_size: -; cdr3_nt: TGTGCCAGCAGCTTGGAAGTAACACAGGGGTGGACTGAAGCTTTCTTT; cdr3_aa: CASSLEVTQGWTEAFF
cdr3_length: 15; j_call: TRBJ1-1; v_call: TRBV9; d_call: TRBD1; clone_size: -; cdr3_nt: TGTGCCAGCAGCGTAGGAAACAGGGGGGCCACTGAAGCTTTCTTT; cdr3_aa: CASSVGNRGATEAFF
cdr3_length: 17; j_call: TRBJ2-2; v_call: TRBV19; d_call: TRBD2; clone_size: -; cdr3_nt: TGTGCCAGTAGTATAGATCCCCGGGGGGGCCTTATCGGGGAGCTGTTTTTT; cdr3_aa: CASSIDPRGGLIGELFF
cdr3_length: 14; j_call: TRBJ1-2; v_call: TRBV7-9; d_call: -; clone_size: -; cdr3_nt: TGTGCCAGCAGCTCCCGTGTGCCAGGAACCCCCAACACCTTC; cdr3_aa: CASSSRVPGTPNTF
cdr3_length: 17; j_call: TRBJ2-5; v_call: TRBV7-8; d_call: TRBD1; clone_size: -; cdr3_nt: TGTGCCAGCAGCTTTAGGACGACAGGGGGGATGGCGGAGACCCAGTACTTC; cdr3_aa: CASSFRTTGGMAETQYF
cdr3_length: 19; j_call: TRBJ1-1; v_call: TRBV7-9; d_call: -; clone_size: -; cdr3_nt: TGTGCCAGCAGCTTAGGCCCCCCCGTTCCCAACCCGGTGAACGCTGAAGCTTTCTTT; cdr3_aa: CASSLGPPVPNPVNAEAFF
cdr3_length: 19; j_call: TRBJ2-3; v_call: TRBV28; d_call: TRBD2; clone_size: few; cdr3_nt: TGTGCCAGCAGGCCTCTTGGGACTAGCGGGGGGTTTAGCACAGATACGCAGTATTTT; cdr3_aa: CASRPLGTSGGFSTDTQYF
cdr3_length: 15; j_call: TRBJ1-4; v_call: TRBV7-9; d_call: -; clone_size: -; cdr3_nt: TGTGCCAGCAGCAAGAGAGACAGGACTGCTGAAAAACTGTTTTTT; cdr3_aa: CASSKRDRTAEKLFF
cdr3_length: 14; j_call: TRBJ1-5; v_call: TRBV27; d_call: -; clone_size: -; cdr3_nt: TGTGCCAGCAGTTCCAGGGGACTAAGTCAGCCCCAGCATTTT; cdr3_aa: CASSSRGLSQPQHF
cdr3_length: 19; j_call: TRBJ2-1; v_call: TRBV5-1; d_call: TRBD1; clone_size: -; cdr3_nt: TGCGCCAGCAGCTTGGTATACTTCCAGGTGGCAGGGGGCTCCAATGAGCAGTTCTTC; cdr3_aa: CASSLVYFQVAGGSNEQFF
cdr3_length: 12; j_call: TRBJ2-7; v_call: TRBV5-5; d_call: -; clone_size: -; cdr3_nt: TGTGCCAGCAGCTTCAGGGGCTACGAGCAGTACTTC; cdr3_aa: CASSFRGYEQYF
cdr3_length: 20; j_call: TRBJ2-2; v_call: TRBV18; d_call: TRBD1; clone_size: -; cdr3_nt: TGTGCCAGCTCACCTCTGGACAGGGGGAGGATGGCCCTGAACACCGGGGAGCTGTTTTTT; cdr3_aa: CASSPLDRGRMALNTGELFF
cdr3_length: 14; j_call: TRBJ2-3; v_call: TRBV2; d_call: TRBD2; clone_size: -; cdr3_nt: TGTGCCAGCCACCCGCGGGGGGACACAGATACGCAGTATTTT; cdr3_aa: CASHPRGDTDTQYF
cdr3_length: 15; j_call: TRBJ2-4; v_call: TRBV28; d_call: -; clone_size: -; cdr3_nt: TGTGCCAGCAGTTTAACAGGGAAGGCCAAAAACATTCAGTACTTC; cdr3_aa: CASSLTGKAKNIQYF
cdr3_length: 12; j_call: TRBJ2-1; v_call: TRBV25-1; d_call: -; clone_size: -; cdr3_nt: TGTGCCAGCAGCGAACAGGGTAATGAGCAGTTCTTC; cdr3_aa: CASSEQGNEQFF
cdr3_length: 15; j_call: TRBJ2-7; v_call: TRBV29-1; d_call: -; clone_size: -; cdr3_nt: TGCAGCGTTGAATTTTCGCTTCACGGGGACTACGAGCAGTACTTC; cdr3_aa: CSVEFSLHGDYEQYF
cdr3_length: 14; j_call: TRBJ1-6; v_call: TRBV7-6; d_call: -; clone_size: once; cdr3_nt: TGTGCCAGCAGCCTGGGGGGGGTCGGATCACCCCTCCACTTT; cdr3_aa: CASSLGGVGSPLHF
cdr3_length: 14; j_call: TRBJ1-5; v_call: TRBV27; d_call: -; clone_size: -; cdr3_nt: TGTGCCAGCAGTCCCGACAGACGACATCAGCCCCAGCATTTT; cdr3_aa: CASSPDRRHQPQHF
cdr3_length: 18; j_call: TRBJ1-1; v_call: TRBV7-9; d_call: -; clone_size: once; cdr3_nt: TGTGCCAGCAGCTCTACGTGGACGTTGGGGAGCCTGAACACTGAAGCTTTCTTT; cdr3_aa: CASSSTWTLGSLNTEAFF
cdr3_length: 13; j_call: TRBJ2-7; v_call: TRBV5-1; d_call: -; clone_size: -; cdr3_nt: TGCGCCAGCAGTCGGACTCGGAGTTACGAGCAGTACTTC; cdr3_aa: CASSRTRSYEQYF
cdr3_length: 16; j_call: TRBJ2-7; v_call: TRBV7-9; d_call: -; clone_size: -; cdr3_nt: TGTGCCAGCAGCTTGGTACAGGACTATACTCACTACGAGCAGTACTTC; cdr3_aa: CASSLVQDYTHYEQYF
cdr3_length: 15; j_call: TRBJ2-5; v_call: TRBV6-6; d_call: TRBD1; clone_size: -; cdr3_nt: TGTGCCAGCAGTTACGCCGACAGGGGGCGAGAGACCCAGTACTTC; cdr3_aa: CASSYADRGRETQYF
cdr3_length: 13; j_call: TRBJ2-7; v_call: TRBV28; d_call: -; clone_size: -; cdr3_nt: TGTGCCAGCAGTTTGCACAGGTCCTACGAGCAGTACTTC; cdr3_aa: CASSLHRSYEQYF
cdr3_length: 15; j_call: TRBJ2-6; v_call: TRBV19; d_call: -; clone_size: few; cdr3_nt: TGTGCCAGTAGTGTCTACAGGGCTGGGGCCAACGTCCTGACTTTC; cdr3_aa: CASSVYRAGANVLTF
cdr3_length: 17; j_call: TRBJ1-1; v_call: TRBV19; d_call: TRBD1; clone_size: -; cdr3_nt: TGTGCCAGTAGTCCCTCCGGGACAGGGGGCTTGAACACTGAAGCTTTCTTT; cdr3_aa: CASSPSGTGGLNTEAFF
cdr3_length: 17; j_call: TRBJ2-1; v_call: TRBV4-1; d_call: TRBD2; clone_size: -; cdr3_nt: TGCGCCAGCAGCCAAAGATCCAGCGGGGGGGAATACAATGAGCAGTTCTTC; cdr3_aa: CASSQRSSGGEYNEQFF
cdr3_length: 16; j_call: TRBJ2-7; v_call: TRBV5-6; d_call: -; clone_size: -; cdr3_nt: TGTGCCAGCAGCTTGTACTCCGGGGGATCAGGATACGAGCAGTACTTC; cdr3_aa: CASSLYSGGSGYEQYF
cdr3_length: 11; j_call: TRBJ1-5; v_call: TRBV7-2; d_call: -; clone_size: -; cdr3_nt: TGTGCCAGCAGCCAGGGACATGTAAAGCATTTT; cdr3_aa: CASSQGHVKHF
cdr3_length: 16; j_call: TRBJ2-3; v_call: TRBV7-7; d_call: -; clone_size: -; cdr3_nt: TGTGCCAGCAGCACAGGGGGGGCATACAGCACAGATACGCAGTATTTT; cdr3_aa: CASSTGGAYSTDTQYF
cdr3_length: 15; j_call: TRBJ2-1; v_call: TRBV12-5; d_call: TRBD2; clone_size: -; cdr3_nt: TGTGCTAGTGGTTTGTTGCTAGCGGGGTACAATGAGCAGTTCTTC; cdr3_aa: CASGLLLAGYNEQFF
cdr3_length: 14; j_call: TRBJ1-2; v_call: TRBV5-1; d_call: -; clone_size: -; cdr3_nt: TGCGCCAGCAGCCCACCGGGGAGACACTATGGCTACACCTTC; cdr3_aa: CASSPPGRHYGYTF
cdr3_length: 16; j_call: TRBJ1-1; v_call: TRBV28; d_call: -; clone_size: -; cdr3_nt: TGTGCCAGCAGTCCACTACGGCGGCTCATGAACACTGAAGCTTTCTTT; cdr3_aa: CASSPLRRLMNTEAFF